The rows below give T cell receptor beta chains drawn from one sample of a study of blood T cell repertoires in COVID-19. Generated by immunoSEQ multiplex PCR, the TCRdb table keeps only in-frame clones and is missing some. The table has 55,000 to 70,000 clones, about nine tenths seen once. The specimen was peripheral blood. Receptors originate from a man aged 55 to 70 with acute or convalescent COVID-19. Each CDR3 is given with its conserved first and last residue.

V gene: TRBV28
J gene: TRBJ1-5
CDR3 protein: CASSLDRGGSQPQHF

V gene: TRBV18
J gene: TRBJ1-5
CDR3 protein: CASSPGTGGAGNQPQHF

V gene: TRBV5-4
J gene: TRBJ2-3
CDR3 protein: CASSLEGFTDTQYF

V gene: TRBV5-6
J gene: TRBJ2-7
CDR3 protein: CASSFFYGQGYEQYF

V gene: TRBV11-3
J gene: TRBJ2-7
CDR3 protein: CASSLERGREQYF

V gene: TRBV27
J gene: TRBJ2-2
CDR3 protein: CASSLSSGELFF

V gene: TRBV7-2
J gene: TRBJ1-1
CDR3 protein: CASSLGVGYTEAFF

V gene: TRBV19
J gene: TRBJ1-5
CDR3 protein: CASSIFGERSNQPQHF

V gene: TRBV11-3
J gene: TRBJ2-7
CDR3 protein: CASRSGTGGSYEQYF

V gene: TRBV4-1
J gene: TRBJ1-5
CDR3 protein: CASSQDGGRWGQPQHF

V gene: TRBV30
J gene: TRBJ2-7
CDR3 protein: CAWSLGTGGDEQYF